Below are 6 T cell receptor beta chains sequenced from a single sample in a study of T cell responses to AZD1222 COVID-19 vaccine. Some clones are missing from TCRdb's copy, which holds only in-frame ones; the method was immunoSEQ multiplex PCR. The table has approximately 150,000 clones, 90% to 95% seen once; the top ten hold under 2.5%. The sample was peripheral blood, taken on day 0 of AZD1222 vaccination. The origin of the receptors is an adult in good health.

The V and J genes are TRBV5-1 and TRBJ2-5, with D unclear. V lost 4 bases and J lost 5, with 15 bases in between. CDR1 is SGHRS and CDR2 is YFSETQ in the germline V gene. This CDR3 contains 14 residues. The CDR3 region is CASSPRLGEETQYF. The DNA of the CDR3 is TGCGCCAGCAGCCCCCGATTGGGTGAGGAGACCCAGTACTTC.

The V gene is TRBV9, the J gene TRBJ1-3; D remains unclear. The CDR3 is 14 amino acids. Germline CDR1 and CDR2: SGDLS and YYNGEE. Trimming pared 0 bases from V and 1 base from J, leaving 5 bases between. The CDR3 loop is CASSVAESGNTIYF. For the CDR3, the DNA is TGTGCCAGCAGCGTAGCGGAGTCTGGAAACACCATATATTTT.

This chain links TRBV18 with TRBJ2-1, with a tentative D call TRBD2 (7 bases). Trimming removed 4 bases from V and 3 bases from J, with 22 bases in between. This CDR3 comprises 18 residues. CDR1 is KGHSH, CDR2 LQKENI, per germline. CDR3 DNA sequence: TGTGCCAGCTCACTTCGGACGCCCGCGGGGGCTGGCTACAATGAGCAGTTCTTC. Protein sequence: CASSLRTPAGAGYNEQFF.

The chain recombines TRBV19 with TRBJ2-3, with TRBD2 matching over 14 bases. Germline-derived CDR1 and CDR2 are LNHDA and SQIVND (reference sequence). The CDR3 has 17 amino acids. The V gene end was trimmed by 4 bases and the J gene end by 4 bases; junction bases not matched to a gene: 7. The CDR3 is CASSTSGLAGVADTQYF. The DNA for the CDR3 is TGTGCCAGTAGTACCTCGGGACTAGCGGGAGTAGCAGATACGCAGTATTTT.

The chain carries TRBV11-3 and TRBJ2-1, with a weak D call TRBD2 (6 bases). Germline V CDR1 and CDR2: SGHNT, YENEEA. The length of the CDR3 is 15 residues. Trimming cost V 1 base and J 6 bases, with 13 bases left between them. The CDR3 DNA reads TGTGCCAGCAGCTTAGGGTACGGGACTTTCAATGAGCAGTTCTTC. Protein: CASSLGYGTFNEQFF.

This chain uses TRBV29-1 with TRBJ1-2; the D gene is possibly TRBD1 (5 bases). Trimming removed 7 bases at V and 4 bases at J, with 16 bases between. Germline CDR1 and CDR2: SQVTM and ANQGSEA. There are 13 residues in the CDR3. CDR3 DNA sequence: TGCAGCGCCCAACGAGGGGATGGCTATGGCTACACCTTC. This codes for CSAQRGDGYGYTF.